This T cell receptor beta chain was sequenced for a study of blood T cells in healthy people across ages. The study, taken as a whole, reports: There were more naive CD4+ cells and higher diversity in long-lived donors than in aged donors.

A J-beta primer mix and a sample-barcoded 5' primer were used in a second PCR of roughly 6 to 12 cycles. MiXCR, applied by TCRdb to the 5' RACE reads, yields one record per CDR3 protein. Here the sample spans just under 550,000 distinct CDR3 sequences, less than 25% being singletons. Germline loops: CDR1 SEHNR, CDR2 FQNEAQ (reference sequence). Trimming shortened V by 5 bases and J by 1 base, and 17 bases separated the two germline ends. The CDR3 is 16 residues long. With regard to this clonotype: Antigen specificity is unknown.

These data also featured in a second study, about T cells of mothers and their children. That investigation notes: In both related and unrelated pairs, TCR recombination output is shaped similarly by thymic selection.

The chain carries TRBV7-9 and TRBJ1-2; D is unclear. Sequenced: blood. The source of this sequence is a boy younger than 18 in good health. This CDR3 is CASSLRSKPYNYGYTF. The CDR3 DNA reads TGTGCCAGCAGCCTACGATCAAAGCCCTATAACTATGGCTACACCTTC.